This record looks at one T cell receptor beta chain sequence and its context. Its target antigen remains unknown. Per-base qualities were not stored, and no clone one base away is much larger. V gives up 3 bases and J gives up 0 bases, and the segment between their germline ends measures 15 bases. The CDR3 measures 18 amino acids from cysteine to phenylalanine. Kept here is only the CDR3 DNA, which spans 54 bases and is read in frame from base 1. In the germline V gene (reference sequence), CDR1 corresponds to MNHEY and CDR2 to SMNVEV. The immunoSEQ Assay, a bias-controlled multiplex PCR, was used to amplify TCRbeta CDR3 regions from genomic DNA. The paper's data handling went like this. Within the assay, amplification of reference gene primers was used to estimate how many nucleated cells each sample contained. To quantify the absolute abundance of each unique TCRbeta CDR3 rearrangement, sequence reads were collapsed and filtered. Productive Simpson clonality was computed per sample as the square root of Simpson's diversity index over productive rearrangements. The clones in this table, taken by TCRdb from immuneACCESS, are in-frame only. Not every clone is retained; where verified, under half of the shortfall comes from an unresolved V gene, and the cause of the rest is unknown. That table gives V, J and clone size, and the DNA gave D and trimming. This sample lists 200,000 or so clones; roughly 76% were detected once. Approximately 12% of the sample rests with the top ten.

At one collaborating source in Seattle, patients were enrolled during active infection and were followed longitudinally through the course of disease. Collaborating institutions collected whole blood in K2EDTA tubes following their own protocols. For TCRbeta analysis, collaborators shipped samples in one of three forms: frozen whole blood, isolated PBMCs, or DNA extracted from either of those sample types. The entry originates in a study of blood T cell repertoires in COVID-19 (TCRdb year 2020). A note on the overall study: Samples from collaborators originated in the United States, Italy and Spain and spanned both the acute and convalescent phases of COVID-19. The material from the prospective study consisted of cDNA or gDNA derived from T cells, B-cell-depleted T cells, or PBMCs. The dataset comprised deeply sampled blood TCRbeta repertoires from subjects exposed to, actively infected with, or recovered from COVID-19. The repertoires were made available in a free public database intended to serve as a resource for research on the immune response to SARS-CoV-2. Samples came from the ongoing ImmuneRACE study (first 160 participants) plus 1,254 subjects from 6 global collaborators. The sample metadata nearly always contained a de-identified subject ID, COVID-19 status, age in years and sex. HLA class I and class II types, where available, came from metadata supplied by the sample provider rather than from assay-based typing. Broad study findings and their caveats: The quantity of clinical and demographic metadata differed by source and by participant and was supplied without curation.

This TCR was recovered from a woman at least 80 years old with COVID-19, enrolled during active disease. Sequencing was carried out using peripheral blood. The V and J segments used are TRBV27 and TRBJ1-6, with no D gene named confidently. The bases read TGTGCCAGCAGTTTTAGCTTAGTACTTGGCTCCTATAATTCACCCCTCCACTTT. Translated, this gives CASSFSLVLGSYNSPLHF.